The 29 T cell receptor beta chains in this list originate from one sample, sequenced in a study of blood T cell repertoires in COVID-19. Using immunoSEQ multiplex PCR, the repertoire was profiled, and TCRdb retains in-frame clones only, with some absent. The sample records 200,000 to 250,000 clones, nearly 85% being singletons. The sequencing sample was made of peripheral blood. Receptors originate from a woman in her 30s with COVID-19, enrolled during active disease.

The gene calls are TRBV24-1 and TRBJ1-2; the D gene is possibly TRBD1 (6 bases). V was pared by 3 bases and J by 4 bases, with 17 bases between. The CDR3 length is 16 residues. Germline CDR1 reads KGHDR; CDR2 reads SFDVKD. The CDR3 protein is CATSDPLGGLGYGYTF. CDR3 in DNA: TGTGCCACCAGTGATCCCCTTGGGGGCCTTGGCTATGGCTACACCTTC.

This CDR3 reads CASSKGTLTDRLSFSF. The CDR3 nucleotides read TGTGCCAGCAGCAAAGGGACTCTGACGGACCGTTTAAGTTTCTCCTTT. The chain is built from TRBV21-1 and TRBJ1-1. TRBV21-1 is a listed pseudogene. The CDR3 loop spans 16 amino acids.

The V and J genes are TRBV9 and TRBJ1-1; weak D call: TRBD1 (5 bases). Deletions cut 3 bases from V and 5 bases from J, with 11 bases between. The V gene's germline CDR1 is SGDLS and CDR2 YYNGEE. The CDR3 consists of 13 residues. The CDR3 sequence: CASSGTGGTEAFF. CDR3 nucleotide sequence: TGTGCCAGCAGCGGAACGGGGGGGACTGAAGCTTTCTTT.

V and J are TRBV6-2 or TRBV6-3 and TRBJ2-7; 10 nucleotides agree with TRBD1. V lost 0 bases and J lost 6; bases outside the gene matches: 5. The CDR3 extends over 15 amino acids. CDR1 and CDR2 (germline): MNHEY, SVGEGT. The DNA for the CDR3 is TGTGCCAGCAGTTACTCGATGGGGACAGGGGCCGAGCAGTACTTC. Residues: CASSYSMGTGAEQYF.

The rearrangement uses TRBV4-1 and TRBJ2-7; D remains unclear. Between the trimmed V and J ends, which lost 0 bases and 4 bases, there was a span of 7 bases. The CDR3 length is 13 residues. CDR1 and CDR2 (germline): MGHRA, YSYEKL. Here the CDR3 reads CASSQDYGYEQYF. DNA of the CDR3: TGCGCCAGCAGCCAAGATTACGGTTACGAGCAGTACTTC.

This clone was seen a handful of times. The V call is TRBV6-2 or TRBV6-3, the J call TRBJ1-5; 7 bases fit TRBD1. Per germline, CDR1 MNHEY and CDR2 SVGEGT. J lost 2 bases, V lost 2 bases, and 12 bases had no gene match. This CDR3 is 18 amino acids long. The CDR3 protein is CASSYRATGIRGNQPQHF. Written as DNA, the CDR3 is TGTGCCAGCAGTTACCGGGCGACAGGGATCCGGGGCAATCAGCCCCAGCATTTT.

The V gene is TRBV4-3, the J gene TRBJ1-2, with D unresolved. V dropped 0 bases and J dropped 4 bases, with 12 bases sitting between them. This CDR3 is built from 15 residues. Germline CDR1 and CDR2: LGHNA and YSLEER. Here the CDR3 reads CASSQDPGASYGYTF. The CDR3 DNA reads TGCGCCAGCAGCCAAGATCCGGGAGCCTCCTATGGCTACACCTTC.

This clone turned up a few times. V usage is TRBV7-7 and J usage is TRBJ1-3, with no clear D. V lost 3 bases and J lost 2, with 8 bases in between. This CDR3 spans 14 amino acids. The germline V gene has CDR1 SSHAT and CDR2 FNYEAQ (reference sequence). The CDR3 loop reads CASSLTTTGNTIYF. CDR3 in DNA: TGTGCCAGCAGCTTGACTACTACTGGAAACACCATATATTTT.

The chain combines TRBV19 with TRBJ1-5, with D uncertain. The CDR3 consists of 13 residues. Trimming shortened V by 5 bases and J by 2 bases, and 7 bases separated the two germline ends. In germline, CDR1 is LNHDA, CDR2 SQIVND (reference sequence). The CDR3 loop reads CASSPVGNQPQHF. The DNA for the CDR3 is TGTGCCAGTAGTCCTGTAGGCAATCAGCCCCAGCATTTT. Variable domain in full (rest from reference TRBV19 and TRBJ1-5): DGGITQSPKYLFRKEGQNVTLSCEQNLNHDAMYWYRQDPGQGLRLIYYSQIVNDFQKGDIAEGYSVSREKKESFPLTVTSAQKNPTAFYLCASSPVGNQPQHFGDGTRLSIL.

The chain joins TRBV7-2 to TRBJ2-7; TRBD1 matches at 9 bases. Germline trimming cut 5 bases from V and 3 bases from J; bases unmatched to any gene: 5. This CDR3 is built from 14 residues. Germline loops: CDR1 SGHTA, CDR2 FQGNSA. The CDR3 loop reads CASSKGQGYYEQYF. The CDR3 DNA sequence: TGTGCCAGCAGCAAAGGACAGGGGTACTACGAGCAGTACTTC. Full variable domain (outside the CDR3, taken from reference TRBV7-2 and TRBJ2-7): GAGVSQSPSNKVTEKGKDVELRCDPISGHTALYWYRQSLGQGLEFLIYFQGNSAPDKSGLPSDRFSAERTGGSVSTLTIQRTQQEDSAVYLCASSKGQGYYEQYFGPGTRLTVT.

The sample holds one count of this clone. J is TRBJ1-4 and V is TRBV2; 7 nucleotides align to TRBD1. V shed 5 bases, J shed 4 bases, and the junction held 7 bases outside the gene matches. The CDR3 contains 15 residues. Germline loops: CDR1 SNHLY, CDR2 FYNNEI. CDR3 residues: CASSSRTGFNEKLFF. The CDR3 nucleotides read TGTGCCAGCAGTTCTCGGACAGGCTTTAATGAAAAACTGTTTTTT. Full variable domain (outside the CDR3, taken from reference TRBV2 and TRBJ1-4): EPEVTQTPSHQVTQMGQEVILRCVPISNHLYFYWYRQILGQKVEFLVSFYNNEISEKSEIFDDQFSVERPDGSNFTLKIRSTKLEDSAMYFCASSSRTGFNEKLFFGSGTQLSVL.

V usage is TRBV10-3 and J usage is TRBJ1-3, with D possibly being TRBD1 (6 bases). The CDR3 loop spans 14 amino acids. From germline, CDR1 is ENHRY and CDR2 SYGVKD. Trimming removed 2 bases from V and 2 bases from J, with 7 bases in between. The CDR3 region is CAISETGTGNTIYF. CDR3 in DNA: TGTGCCATCAGTGAGACAGGGACTGGAAACACCATATATTTT.

The CDR3 bases are TGCGCCAGCAGTGAGCAGACAGATACGCAGTATTTT. Its protein is CASSEQTDTQYF. The rearrangement uses TRBV10-2 and TRBJ2-3, with no clear D. Germline V CDR1 and CDR2: WSHSY, SAAADI. The CDR3 is made up of 12 amino acids. V was trimmed by 2 bases and J by 3 bases, leaving 3 bases between them.

This clone has just one count. The CDR3 DNA reads as TGTGCCACCAGCAGACCCGGCGGGGCTCTCGGGCCCCAGCATTTT. Amino acid sequence: CATSRPGGALGPQHF. V gene TRBV15 combines with J gene TRBJ1-5; possible D gene TRBD1, 5 bases. This CDR3 is 15 amino acids long. Trimming pared 2 bases from V and 9 bases from J, leaving 17 bases between. Germline V gene sequence: CDR1 LNHNV, CDR2 YYDKDF (reference sequence).

The V call is TRBV3-1 (or the pseudogene TRBV3-2), the J call TRBJ2-1, with 8 nucleotides matching TRBD2. V was pared by 7 bases and J by 9 bases, with 11 bases of the junction left unmatched. This CDR3 is built from 14 residues. CDR1 and CDR2 (germline): LGHDT, YNNKEL (reference sequence). The CDR3 DNA follows: TGTGCCAGCACTCGAGACTTTCGGGAGGGTGAGCAGTTCTTC. It specifies CASTRDFREGEQFF.

V gene TRBV7-2 combines with J gene TRBJ2-5; 10 bases match TRBD2. CDR1 and CDR2 from the germline V gene are SGHTA and FQGNSA. The trim removed 2 bases at V and 4 bases at J, leaving 7 bases unmatched. The CDR3 contains 16 residues. The CDR3, as DNA: TGTGCCAGCAGCTTAAACCAGCGGGGGGGCGGAGAGACCCAGTACTTC. This sequence encodes CASSLNQRGGGETQYF.

A single count supports this clone. The genes are TRBV7-9 and TRBJ1-1, with 8 bases aligning to TRBD1. The CDR3 extends over 18 amino acids. With V trimmed by 5 bases and J by 3 bases, 17 bases remained unmatched. Germline values: CDR1 SEHNR, CDR2 FQNEAQ (reference sequence). Written as DNA, the CDR3 is TGTGCCAGCAGCGACTTACGGACAGGGACAAGGTGGGACACTGAAGCTTTCTTT. Its translation: CASSDLRTGTRWDTEAFF.

This chain links TRBV19 with TRBJ1-2, with 7 nucleotides matching TRBD1. Germline trimming cut 5 bases from V and 4 bases from J; bases unmatched to any gene: 10. The CDR3 runs 15 residues. The germline V gene encodes CDR1 LNHDA and CDR2 SQIVND (reference sequence). CDR3 protein: CASSPRDSTPYGYTF. In DNA, the CDR3 is TGTGCCAGTAGTCCTCGGGACAGTACTCCCTATGGCTACACCTTC.

J is TRBJ2-5 and V is TRBV10-3; D perhaps matches TRBD1 (5 bases). The CDR3 is 14 amino acids. CDR1 is ENHRY, CDR2 SYGVKD, per germline. V dropped 0 bases and J dropped 2 bases, with 7 bases sitting between them. The CDR3 nucleotides are TGTGCCATCAGTGAGTCAGGACAACAAGAGACCCAGTACTTC. Protein product: CAISESGQQETQYF.

This clone occurred once. The gene calls are TRBV27 and TRBJ1-1; 7 bases fit TRBD1. Germline V CDR1 and CDR2: MNHEY, SMNVEV (reference sequence). The CDR3 has 14 residues. V shed 5 bases, J shed 2 bases, and the junction held 5 bases outside the gene matches. The CDR3 protein is CASSPRTGNTEAFF. Here the CDR3 DNA reads TGTGCCAGCAGTCCTCGGACAGGCAACACTGAAGCTTTCTTT.

The chain couples TRBV5-4 to TRBJ2-7; 11 nucleotides agree with TRBD2. Per germline, CDR1 SGHNT and CDR2 YYREEE (reference sequence). Losses at the gene ends were 2 bases for V and 7 bases for J; bases not matched to a gene: 11. The CDR3 is 16 residues long. The CDR3 region has the DNA TGTGCCAGCAGCTTTGATCCTAGCGGGGGGTCGGGGGAGCAGTACTTC. Translated: CASSFDPSGGSGEQYF.

V usage is TRBV27 and J usage is TRBJ2-3, with D maybe TRBD1 (5 bases). The CDR3 has 15 amino acids. V gave up 3 bases and J gave up 0 bases, with 10 bases separating them. Germline CDR1 and CDR2: MNHEY and SMNVEV (reference sequence). The CDR3 nucleotides are TGTGCCAGCAGTTTGCGGACACCTAGCACAGATACGCAGTATTTT. Its translation: CASSLRTPSTDTQYF.

The V gene is TRBV6-5, the J gene TRBJ1-2; 8 bases are shared with TRBD1. From germline, CDR1 is MNHEY and CDR2 SVGAGI. CDR3 length: 14 amino acids. The V gene end was trimmed by 4 bases and the J gene end by 4 bases; junction bases not matched to a gene: 5. CDR3 residues: CASSSQDRAYGYTF. The CDR3 DNA reads as TGTGCCAGCAGTTCCCAGGACAGGGCCTATGGCTACACCTTC.

This clone was seen once. The chain links TRBV10-3 to TRBJ1-6, with 7 bases fitting TRBD1. Germline CDR1 ENHRY, CDR2 SYGVKD. The CDR3 runs 15 residues. V lost 8 bases and J lost 1; bases outside the gene matches: 5. In DNA form, the CDR3 reads TGTGCCATCGGCCAGGGGGTATCCTATAATTCACCCCTCCACTTT. It encodes CAIGQGVSYNSPLHF.

This sequence joins TRBV6-4 and TRBJ1-2; 7 bases map to TRBD1. Trimming cost V 5 bases and J 2 bases; bases outside gene matches: 5. The CDR3 is 14 residues long. CDR1 and CDR2 (germline): MRHNA, SNTAGT. Here the CDR3 DNA reads TGTGCCAGCAGTCCCGGGACAGAGAACTATGGCTACACCTTC. Translated: CASSPGTENYGYTF.

The chain carries TRBV7-2 and TRBJ2-1; D is possibly TRBD1 (5 bases). V lost 4 bases and J 5 bases, leaving 9 bases between the germline ends. This CDR3 contains 13 residues. CDR1 is SGHTA, CDR2 FQGNSA, per germline. The CDR3 loop is CASSYDSHNEQFF. CDR3 nucleotides: TGTGCCAGCAGCTACGACAGTCACAATGAGCAGTTCTTC. The full variable domain, completed using reference TRBV7-2 and TRBJ2-1, is GAGVSQSPSNKVTEKGKDVELRCDPISGHTALYWYRQSLGQGLEFLIYFQGNSAPDKSGLPSDRFSAERTGGSVSTLTIQRTQQEDSAVYLCASSYDSHNEQFFGPGTRLTVL.

The table lists this clone with a few counts. V usage is TRBV5-4 and J usage is TRBJ2-2; 7 nucleotides match TRBD1. This CDR3 contains 16 residues. V was pared by 2 bases and J by 1 base, with 5 bases of the junction left unmatched. CDR1 and CDR2 (germline): SGHNT, YYREEE (reference sequence). CDR3 sequence: CASSFDRVGNTGELFF. As DNA, the CDR3 is TGTGCCAGCAGCTTCGACAGGGTCGGGAACACCGGGGAGCTGTTTTTT.

The chain has TRBV5-6 and TRBJ2-5; D is perhaps TRBD2 (6 bases). Germline loops: CDR1 SGHDT, CDR2 YYEEEE. Trimming cost V 2 bases and J 9 bases, with 17 bases left between them. CDR3 length equals 14 residues. Written as DNA, the CDR3 is TGTGCCAGCAGCTTTGAGGGAGGCCCAGCGGCCCAGTACTTC. Translated: CASSFEGGPAAQYF.

This rearrangement joins TRBV9 to TRBJ1-2; no clear D. The CDR3 extends over 11 amino acids. Germline CDR1 reads SGDLS; CDR2 reads YYNGEE. The V end lost 3 bases, the J end lost 6 bases, and 6 bases lay between the germline ends. The DNA for the CDR3 is TGTGCCAGCAGCGCCCATGATGGCTACACCTTC. Translating it yields CASSAHDGYTF.